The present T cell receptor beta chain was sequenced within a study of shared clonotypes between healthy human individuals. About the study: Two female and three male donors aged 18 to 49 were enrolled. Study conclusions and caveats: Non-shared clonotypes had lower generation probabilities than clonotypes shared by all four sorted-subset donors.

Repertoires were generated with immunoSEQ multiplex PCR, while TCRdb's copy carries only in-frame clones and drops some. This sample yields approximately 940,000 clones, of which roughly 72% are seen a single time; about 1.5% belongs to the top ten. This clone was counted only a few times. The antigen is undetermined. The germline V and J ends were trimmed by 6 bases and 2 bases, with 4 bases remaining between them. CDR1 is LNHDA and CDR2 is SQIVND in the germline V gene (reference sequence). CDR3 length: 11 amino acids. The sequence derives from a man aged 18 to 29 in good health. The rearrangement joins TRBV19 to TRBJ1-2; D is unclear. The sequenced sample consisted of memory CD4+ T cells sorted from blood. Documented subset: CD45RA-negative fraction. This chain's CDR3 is CASRENYGYTF. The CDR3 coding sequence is TGTGCCAGTAGGGAAAACTATGGCTACACCTTC.